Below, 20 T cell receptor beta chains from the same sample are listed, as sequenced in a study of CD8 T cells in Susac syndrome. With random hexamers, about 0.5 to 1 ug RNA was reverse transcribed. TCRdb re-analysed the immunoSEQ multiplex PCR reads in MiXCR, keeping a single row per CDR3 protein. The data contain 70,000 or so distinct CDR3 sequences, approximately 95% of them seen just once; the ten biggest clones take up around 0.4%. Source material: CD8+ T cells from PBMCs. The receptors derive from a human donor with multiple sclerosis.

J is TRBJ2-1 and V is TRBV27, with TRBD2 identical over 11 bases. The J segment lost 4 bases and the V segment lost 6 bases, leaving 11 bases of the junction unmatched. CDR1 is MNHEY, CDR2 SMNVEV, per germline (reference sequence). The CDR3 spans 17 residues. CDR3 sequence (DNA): TGTGCCAGCAGCCAAACTAGCGGGGGACCCCCTTACAATGAGCAGTTCTTC. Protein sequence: CASSQTSGGPPYNEQFF.

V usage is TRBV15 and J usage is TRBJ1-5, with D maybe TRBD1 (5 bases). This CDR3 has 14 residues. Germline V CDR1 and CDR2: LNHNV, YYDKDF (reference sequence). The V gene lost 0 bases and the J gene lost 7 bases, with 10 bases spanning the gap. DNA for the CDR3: TGTGCCACCAGCAGAGAACCCCCAGGGCAGCCCCAGCATTTT. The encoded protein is CATSREPPGQPQHF.

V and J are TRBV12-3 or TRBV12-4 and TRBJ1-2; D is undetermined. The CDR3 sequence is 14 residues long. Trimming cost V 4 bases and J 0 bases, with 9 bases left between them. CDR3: CASSSRSANYGYTF. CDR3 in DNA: TGTGCCAGCAGTTCAAGGAGTGCTAACTATGGCTACACCTTC.

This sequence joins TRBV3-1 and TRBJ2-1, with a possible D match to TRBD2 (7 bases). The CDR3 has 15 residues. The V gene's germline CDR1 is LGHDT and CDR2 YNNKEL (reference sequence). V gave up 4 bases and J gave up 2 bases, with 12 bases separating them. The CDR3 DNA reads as TGTGCCAGCAGCCCGGGGGAGGGGGCCTACAATGAGCAGTTCTTC. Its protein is CASSPGEGAYNEQFF.

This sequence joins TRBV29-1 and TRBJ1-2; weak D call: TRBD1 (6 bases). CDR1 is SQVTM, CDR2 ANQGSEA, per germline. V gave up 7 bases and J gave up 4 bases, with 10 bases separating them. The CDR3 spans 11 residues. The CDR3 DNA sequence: TGCAGCGGTTGGACAGTCTATGGCTACACCTTC. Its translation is CSGWTVYGYTF.

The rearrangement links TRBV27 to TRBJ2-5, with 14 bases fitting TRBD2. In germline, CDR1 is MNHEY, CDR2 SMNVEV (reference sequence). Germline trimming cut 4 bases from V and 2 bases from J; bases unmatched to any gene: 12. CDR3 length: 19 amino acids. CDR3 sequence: CASSSLRGGLAGDQETQYF. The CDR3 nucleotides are TGTGCCAGCAGTTCCCTCAGGGGGGGACTAGCGGGGGATCAAGAGACCCAGTACTTC.

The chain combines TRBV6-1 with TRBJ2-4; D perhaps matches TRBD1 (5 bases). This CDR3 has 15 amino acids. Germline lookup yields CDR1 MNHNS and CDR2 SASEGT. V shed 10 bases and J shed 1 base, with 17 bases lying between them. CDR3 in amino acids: CAIDLRVSAKNIQYF. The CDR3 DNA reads TGTGCCATCGATCTCAGGGTTTCTGCCAAAAACATTCAGTACTTC.

The CDR3 region is CASSGPTGTKALELFF. As DNA, the CDR3 is TGTGCCAGCAGCGGCCCGACCGGGACTAAGGCCCTGGAGCTGTTTTTT. The chain recombines TRBV9 with TRBJ2-2; 7 bases are shared with TRBD2. The V and J ends lost 3 bases and 10 bases, in that order; junction bases with no gene match: 15. CDR1 SGDLS and CDR2 YYNGEE come from the germline V gene. The CDR3 spans 16 residues.

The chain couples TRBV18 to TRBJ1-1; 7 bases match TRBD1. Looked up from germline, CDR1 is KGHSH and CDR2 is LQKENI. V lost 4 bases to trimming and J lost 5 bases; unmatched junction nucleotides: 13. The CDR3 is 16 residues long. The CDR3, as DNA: TGTGCCAGCTCACAAAACGGGGGCAGGGGGTTTACTGAAGCTTTCTTT. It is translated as CASSQNGGRGFTEAFF.

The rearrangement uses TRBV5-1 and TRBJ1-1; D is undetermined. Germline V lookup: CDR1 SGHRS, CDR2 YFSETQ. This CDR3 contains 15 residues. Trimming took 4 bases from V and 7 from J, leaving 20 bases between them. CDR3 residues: CASSDLDRGNDEAFF. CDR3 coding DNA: TGCGCCAGCAGCGACCTAGACCGGGGAAACGATGAAGCTTTCTTT.

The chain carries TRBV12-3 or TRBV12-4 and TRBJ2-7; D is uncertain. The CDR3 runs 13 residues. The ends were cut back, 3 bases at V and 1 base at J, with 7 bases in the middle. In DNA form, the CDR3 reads TGTGCCAGCAGTTTGGCCGGGTCCTACGAGCAGTACTTC. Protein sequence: CASSLAGSYEQYF.

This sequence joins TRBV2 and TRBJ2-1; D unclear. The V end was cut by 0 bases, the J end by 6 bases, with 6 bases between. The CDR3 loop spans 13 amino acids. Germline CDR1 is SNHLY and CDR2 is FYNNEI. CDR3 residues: CASSEATVNEQFF. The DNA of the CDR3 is TGTGCCAGCAGTGAAGCTACAGTCAATGAGCAGTTCTTC.

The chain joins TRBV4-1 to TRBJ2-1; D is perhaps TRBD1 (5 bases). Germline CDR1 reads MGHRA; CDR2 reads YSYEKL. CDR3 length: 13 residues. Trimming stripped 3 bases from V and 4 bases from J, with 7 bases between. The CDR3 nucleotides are TGCGCCAGCAGCCAGAGACAGTACAATGAGCAGTTCTTC. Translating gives CASSQRQYNEQFF.

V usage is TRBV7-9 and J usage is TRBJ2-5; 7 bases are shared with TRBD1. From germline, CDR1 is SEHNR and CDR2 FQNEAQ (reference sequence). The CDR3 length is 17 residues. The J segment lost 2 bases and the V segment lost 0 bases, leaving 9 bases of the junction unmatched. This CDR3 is CASSLAHRTGGQETQYF. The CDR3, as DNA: TGTGCCAGCAGCTTAGCGCACAGGACAGGCGGACAAGAGACCCAGTACTTC.

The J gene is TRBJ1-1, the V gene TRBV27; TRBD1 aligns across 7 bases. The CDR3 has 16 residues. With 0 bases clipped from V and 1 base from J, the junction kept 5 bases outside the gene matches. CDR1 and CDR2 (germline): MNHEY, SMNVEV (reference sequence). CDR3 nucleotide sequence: TGTGCCAGCAGTTTATCGCCCGGGACAGAGAACACTGAAGCTTTCTTT. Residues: CASSLSPGTENTEAFF.

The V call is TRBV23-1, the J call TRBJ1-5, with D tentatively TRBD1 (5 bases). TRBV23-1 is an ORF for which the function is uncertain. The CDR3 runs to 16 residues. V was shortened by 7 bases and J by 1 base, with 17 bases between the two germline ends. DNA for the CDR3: TGCGCCAGCACCCAATCCGGTGGGGGGAGCAATCAGCCCCAGCATTTT. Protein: CASTQSGGGSNQPQHF.

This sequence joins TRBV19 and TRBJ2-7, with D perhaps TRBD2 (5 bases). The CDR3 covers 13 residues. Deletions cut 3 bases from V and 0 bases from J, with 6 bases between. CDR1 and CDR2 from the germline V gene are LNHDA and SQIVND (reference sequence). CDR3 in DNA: TGTGCCAGTAGTATGGACTTCTCCTACGAGCAGTACTTC. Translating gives CASSMDFSYEQYF.

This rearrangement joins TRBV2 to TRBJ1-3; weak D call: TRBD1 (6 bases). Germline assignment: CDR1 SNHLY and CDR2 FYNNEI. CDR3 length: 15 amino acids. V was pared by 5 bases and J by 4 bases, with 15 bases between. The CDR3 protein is CASSLVQGTGNTIYF. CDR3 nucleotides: TGTGCCAGCAGTCTAGTACAGGGAACGGGAAACACCATATATTTT.

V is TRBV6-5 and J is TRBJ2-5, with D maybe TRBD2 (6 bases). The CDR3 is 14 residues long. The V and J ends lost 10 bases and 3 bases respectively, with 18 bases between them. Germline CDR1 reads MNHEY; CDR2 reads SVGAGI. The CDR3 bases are TGTGCCACCCAGGAGGGGCAGCTAGAAGAGACCCAGTACTTC. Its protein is CATQEGQLEETQYF.

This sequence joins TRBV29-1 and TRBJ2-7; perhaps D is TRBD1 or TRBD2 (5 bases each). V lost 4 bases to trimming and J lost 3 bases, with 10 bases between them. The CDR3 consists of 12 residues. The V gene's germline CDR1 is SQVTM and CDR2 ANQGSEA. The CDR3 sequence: CSVAGPHYEQYF. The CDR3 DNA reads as TGCAGCGTTGCGGGACCACACTACGAGCAGTACTTC.